This T cell receptor (beta chain) was found in a study of vaccination and CD4 T cells after COVID-19. The overall study: By nasal swab PCR, the convalescent patients were SARS-CoV-2 positive, with 10 or so mild cases and one severe.

Specified treatment: roughly 10-day PBMC culture with coronavirus spike peptide pools or control peptides (ViraFEST assay). Recorded positive PCR dates fall between March and December 2020, preceding US Alpha, Beta and Delta variants. With the Oncomine TCR Beta short-read assay, DNA from cultured CD4+ T cells was sequenced. TCRdb re-derived calls from the PCR reads in MiXCR, one entry per CDR3 protein. The sample lists 10,000 to 15,000 distinct CDR3 sequences; 62% were seen once. This CDR3 is built from 12 residues. The V gene's germline CDR1 is LNHNV and CDR2 YYDKDF (reference sequence). Trimming pared 5 bases from V and 6 bases from J, leaving 7 bases between. A few counts support this clonotype. Its specificity is not known.

The chain uses TRBV15 and TRBJ2-2; no reliable D call. Sequencing was performed on CD4+ T cells from blood, cultured in vitro. The TCR comes from a human donor who had recovered from COVID-19. The CDR3 spells CATSWAPGELFF. The CDR3 DNA follows: TGTGCCACCAGCTGGGCACCCGGGGAGCTGTTTTTT.